The present TCR beta chain was sequenced within a study of cytomegalovirus exposure and HLA in healthy donors (dated by TCRdb to about 2017). Background on the whole study: According to an earlier analysis of 550 to 700 of the donors, about 190 million T cells yielded over 100 million unique TCR beta sequences and roughly 280 Gb of sequence data. Roughly 300 gigabases of sequencing data and roughly 81 million unique TCR sequences made up an early release that covered around 640 HLA-typed donors. In a later genetic analysis, genome-wide SNP genotypes for about 55% of the roughly 670 donors were used, and that subset was treated as a discovery cohort. To study patterns of TCR occurrence, a later analysis re-analyzed previously published TCR beta repertoires from 650 to 750 donors and added high-resolution HLA genotyping. Rather than drawing on any new phenotypic data, the later analysis identified candidate immune exposures from TCR beta sequences and the way those sequences occurred across donors. The aim of the study was to test whether cataloging public T cell receptors could identify signatures of past pathogen exposure. To decide whether each TCR beta V gene segment behaved as functional or pseudogenic, an earlier analysis of 587 of the donors relied on high-throughput TCR beta sequencing. The study used immunosequencing to profile the T cell repertoires of more than 650 subjects and linked those repertoires to cytomegalovirus serostatus. All discovery cohort repertoires had been generated on a single sequencing platform. The study combined high-throughput TCR immunosequencing, statistical association of individual TCRs with disease status, and machine learning to predict cytomegalovirus infection status. On average, roughly 250,000 unique TCR beta nucleotide sequences were sequenced per donor among a few hundred genotyped donors of the cohort, with 15% to 20% of those sequences being non-productive. Roughly 5 DR-DQ haplotypes were handled as single units for association and clustering because linkage in the cohort was strong. Both class I and class II loci were covered by HLA typing, at four-digit resolution. Of the approximately 400 genotyped donors, approximately 82% fell in the genetic ancestry cluster associated with self-reported Caucasian donors. A separate validation cohort of 100 to 150 different subjects was used in addition to the roughly 700-subject first cohort. Donor age, sex, ethnicity and CMV serostatus were collected together with the repertoire data. Typing coverage differed by locus: A, B, C, DRB1 and DQB1 were typed in roughly 620-640 donors, DQA1 in about 500, DPA1 in 600 to 610, and DPB1 in roughly 470. What the authors observed across the whole study: In an earlier analysis of several hundred of the donors, most TCR beta V segments were observed in productive rearrangements about 87% or about 30% of the time, broadly matching IMGT annotations. Correlated functional status among segregating V segments might reflect linkage disequilibrium, but an unknown experimental factor could not be ruled out. Three of the identified cytomegalovirus-associated TCR beta chains were confirmed in vitro to be specific for cytomegalovirus antigens. The study gave a list of under 200 TCR beta chains associated with cytomegalovirus. A further reported finding was that TCR beta sequences accurately predicted the HLA-A and HLA-B alleles for most subjects in the first cohort. Because counts were too low, some 16 rarely observed V segments, including chromosome 9 orphons, were excluded from the earlier analysis of under 650 of the donors. The classifier was reported to diagnose cytomegalovirus status with high specificity and sensitivity in both the original cohort and the validation cohort. In a later analysis, TCR association rates were found to vary across HLA loci, with the most associated TCRs seen for DRB1 alleles and the fewest for HLA-C alleles. A group of highly shared sequence variants was considered likely to be a technical artifact of the sequencing pipeline. According to a later genetic analysis, donors in an Asian-associated ancestry cluster had fewer N-insertions in productive TCRs than the roughly 660-donor mean. In a later analysis, HLA-associated TCR beta chains were found to be more clonally expanded and to have lower generation probabilities than equally common non-associated chains. A later analysis found that most CMV-associated TCR beta chains appeared HLA-restricted, with HLA associations seemingly driven largely by CMV exposure. The authors suggested that the approach could potentially be extended to other disease states and immunological phenotypes. Most TCR sequences were observed very rarely across donors, whereas some public TCRs were present in many individuals. Because HLA typing was missing for some donors at each locus, association tests included only the typed subset. A later analysis reported that several top co-occurrence clusters appeared linked to parvovirus B19, influenza, CMV and Epstein-Barr virus. Assigning TCR associations to individual alleles was difficult when HLA alleles, especially DR and DQ, strongly co-occurred. Specific HLA alleles were associated with 15,000 to 20,000 TCR beta sequences at a false discovery rate of 0.05 in a later analysis. This cohort had only TCR beta chains sequenced, and the lack of alpha or paired-chain data limited which features could be detected. A later genetic analysis associated a missense DCLRE1C variant with V-gene and J-gene trimming of TCR beta chains, and an independent cohort replicated the association. The presence/absence analyses assumed that sequencing depth was roughly uniform across donors, and that assumption may not be true. Some IMGT-functional V segments, including TRBV6-2 and TRBV6-3, could not be distinguished by the 87-base-pair reads and were therefore excluded. Immune exposure information for the cohort was limited to CMV serostatus.

The protocol used for the library was the immunoSEQ multiplex PCR assay. The multiplex PCR relied on a mix of 60 forward primers for TCR Vbeta segments and 13 reverse primers for TCR Jbeta segments. A multiplex PCR assay on genomic DNA amplified the CDR3 region of rearranged TCR beta genes. On the Illumina HiSeq System, the amplified TCR beta libraries were sequenced as 87-base-pair reads. In the paper's pipeline: Across the 640 or so repertoires, a later analysis counted tens of millions of unique TCR beta chains, roughly 11 million of which were shared by at least two donors. To remove PCR and sequencing errors, raw reads were error-corrected and collapsed into unique sequences using a nearest-neighbor algorithm that merged closely related sequences. Alignment of CDR3 sequences to IMGT reference sequences was used to assign V, D and J gene segments. Each retained sequence needed at least a six-nucleotide match to both a V gene segment and a J gene segment. Rearrangements were classified as productive when the CDR3 lacked stop codons and remained in frame with V and J, and all other rearrangements were classified as non-productive. Following IMGT convention, CDR3 was defined as the stretch from the second conserved V-encoded cysteine up to the conserved J-encoded phenylalanine. Sequences without an unambiguous match to a single V gene segment were excluded from the earlier analysis of approximately 600 of the donors. In an earlier analysis of approximately 590 of the donors, a V segment was called functional when productive rearrangements were above 56.7%, and segregating when the standard deviation between donors exceeded 5%. To diagnose cytomegalovirus status from the catalog of TCR beta chain sequences, a statistical classification framework was built. In a later analysis, V and J genes were assigned by comparing TCR nucleotide sequences against IMGT/GENE-DB human TR gene sequences. A later analysis assigned CDR3 sequences and most-parsimonious VDJ recombination scenarios with the TCRdist pipeline. A later analysis defined each TCR beta chain by its CDR3 amino acid sequence plus V-gene family, and excluded reads lacking a unique V-gene family. A later analysis removed 500 to 600 highly shared, low-generation-probability nucleotide sequences to deal with suspected cross-contamination and a sequencing artifact. For each public chain, a later analysis derived a clonal expansion index from normalized ranks of inferred template counts within each repertoire. In a later analysis, generation probabilities were computed with a VDJ recombination model fitted to out-of-frame rearrangements, and the resulting probabilities were checked against IGoR. In a later analysis, TCR-TCR, TCR-HLA and TCR-CMV co-occurrence was scored with hypergeometric tests, and a repertoire-size bias correction was applied to TCR pairs. False discovery rates were estimated in a later analysis by permuting HLA or CMV assignments 20 times. In a later analysis, co-occurring TCRs were grouped using DBSCAN, and TCRdist sequence similarity was added for clustering within HLA-allele-positive subsets. Co-occurrence clustering excluded repertoires with fewer than 30,000 or more than 120,000 public chains, plus five with anomalous nucleotide sharing. The table was pulled from immuneACCESS by TCRdb, which kept in-frame rearrangements only. Such tables lose some clones; where checked, under half of the loss comes from unresolved V genes, and the rest has no known cause. V and J calls and clone size come straight from that table; D and trimming were deduced from the DNA. For this sample there are roughly 190,000 clones; over 75% appear just once. The top ten constitute about 1.8% of the sample.

A word on this clone: Its specific antigen is unknown. No much larger clone exists at a distance of one base, and base qualities are not known.

Trimming removed 4 bases from V and 2 bases from J, leaving 12 bases between the germline ends. CDR1 is given as MNHEY and CDR2 as SMNVEV, both from the germline V gene (reference sequence). Inclusive of the bounding cysteine and phenylalanine, the CDR3 is 14 residues long. Only the CDR3 portion is preserved as DNA: 42 bases, with reading frame beginning at the first base. The cohort was made up of approximately 670 healthy bone marrow donors. At the time of sampling, all cohort members were nominally healthy, though unrecorded immune exposures were likely present. The donor tested CMV seronegative, placing the donor among the 300 to 400 seronegative members of the cohort. A peripheral blood sample was provided by each donor, and peripheral blood mononuclear cells were used for TCR beta sequencing. The Qiagen DNeasy Blood Extraction Kit was used to extract genomic DNA from the blood cell samples.

This receptor was taken from a man younger than 30 in good health and CMV-seronegative. The chain is encoded by TRBV27 joined to TRBJ2-7; tentative D gene TRBD1, with 5 bases matching. Sequenced sample: PBMCs. The CDR3 has the sequence CASSSSDRPYEQYF. The DNA sequence is TGTGCCAGCAGTTCATCCGACAGACCCTACGAGCAGTACTTC.